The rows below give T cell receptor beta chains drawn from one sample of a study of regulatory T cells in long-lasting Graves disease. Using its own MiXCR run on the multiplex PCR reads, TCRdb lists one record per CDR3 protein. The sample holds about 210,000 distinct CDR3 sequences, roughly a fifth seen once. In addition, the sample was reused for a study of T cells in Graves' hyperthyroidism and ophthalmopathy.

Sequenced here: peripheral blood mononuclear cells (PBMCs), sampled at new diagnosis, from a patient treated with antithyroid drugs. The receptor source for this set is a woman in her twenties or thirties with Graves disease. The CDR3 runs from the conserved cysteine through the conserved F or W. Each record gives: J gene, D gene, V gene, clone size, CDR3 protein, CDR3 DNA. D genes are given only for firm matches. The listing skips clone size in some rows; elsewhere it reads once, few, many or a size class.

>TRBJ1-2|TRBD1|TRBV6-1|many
CASTPQGAQNYGYTF
TGTGCCAGCACTCCACAGGGGGCGCAGAACTATGGCTACACCTTC
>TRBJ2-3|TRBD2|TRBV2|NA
CASKGDGLDLGVDTQYF
TGTGCCAGCAAGGGCGACGGACTAGACCTCGGGGTCGATACGCAGTATTTT
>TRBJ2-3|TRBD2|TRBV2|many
CASTISRGGWGTDTQYF
TGTGCCAGCACCATATCCCGGGGGGGCTGGGGCACAGATACGCAGTATTTT
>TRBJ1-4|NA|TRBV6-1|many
CASQVYQGVGEKLFF
TGTGCCAGCCAAGTATACCAGGGTGTAGGAGAAAAACTGTTTTTT
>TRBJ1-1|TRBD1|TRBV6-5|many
CASSYGGGRRTEAFF
TGTGCCAGCAGTTACGGAGGGGGCCGGCGGACTGAAGCTTTCTTT
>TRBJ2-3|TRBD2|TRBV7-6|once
CASSALAGGRTDTQYF
TGTGCCAGCAGCGCCTTAGCGGGGGGCCGCACAGATACGCAGTATTTT
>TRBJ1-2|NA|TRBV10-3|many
CAISDTNYGYTF
TGTGCCATCAGTGACACTAACTATGGCTACACCTTC
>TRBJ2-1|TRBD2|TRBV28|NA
CASSWTRYNEQFF
TGTGCCAGCAGTTGGACTAGGTACAATGAGCAGTTCTTC
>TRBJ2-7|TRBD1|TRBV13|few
CASGFRDRGSYEQYF
TGTGCCAGCGGCTTCCGGGACAGGGGCTCCTACGAGCAGTACTTC
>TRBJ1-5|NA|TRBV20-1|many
CSARARTAAGNQPQHF
TGCAGTGCTAGAGCCCGGACAGCTGCCGGCAATCAGCCCCAGCATTTT
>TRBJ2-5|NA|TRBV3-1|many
CASSQVRGARETQYF
TGTGCCAGCAGCCAAGTCAGAGGGGCAAGAGAGACCCAGTACTTC
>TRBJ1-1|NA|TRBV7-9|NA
CASILVRGTVITEAFF
TGTGCCAGCATCCTCGTGAGGGGTACGGTCATCACTGAAGCTTTCTTT
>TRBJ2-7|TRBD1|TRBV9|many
CASSVGGQDYEQYF
TGTGCCAGCAGCGTAGGGGGACAGGACTACGAGCAGTACTTC
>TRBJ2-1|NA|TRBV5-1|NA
CAAALPRPGNEQFF
TGCGCAGCAGCTCTCCCCCGGCCAGGGAATGAGCAGTTCTTC
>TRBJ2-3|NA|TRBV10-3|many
CAISESSRDTQYF
TGTGCCATCAGTGAGTCATCTAGGGATACGCAGTATTTT
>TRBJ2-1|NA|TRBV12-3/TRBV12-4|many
CASSLSVVSLDEQFF
TGTGCCAGCAGTTTATCGGTAGTTTCTTTGGATGAGCAGTTCTTC
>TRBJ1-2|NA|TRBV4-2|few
CASSQVPGYVVDGYTF
TGTGCCAGCAGCCAAGTCCCAGGATACGTGGTTGATGGCTACACCTTC
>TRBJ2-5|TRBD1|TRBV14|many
CASSETDREEETQYF
TGTGCCAGCAGCGAGACCGACAGGGAAGAAGAGACCCAGTACTTC
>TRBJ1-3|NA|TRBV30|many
CAWSRISGAGLNTIYF
TGTGCCTGGAGTCGGATAAGTGGGGCAGGACTAAACACCATATATTTT
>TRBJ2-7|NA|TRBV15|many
CATSLDSYEQYF
TGTGCCACCAGCCTGGACAGTTACGAGCAGTACTTC
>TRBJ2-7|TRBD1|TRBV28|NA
CAIGQGGTYEQYF
TGTGCCATCGGACAGGGTGGCACCTACGAGCAGTACTTC
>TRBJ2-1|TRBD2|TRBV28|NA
CASSSPGLAGGLLKDEQFF
TGTGCCAGCAGTTCTCCGGGACTAGCGGGAGGGCTTTTAAAGGATGAGCAGTTCTTC
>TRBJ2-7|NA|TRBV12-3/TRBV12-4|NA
CASSMQRNYEQYF
TGTGCCAGCAGCATGCAACGAAACTACGAGCAGTACTTC
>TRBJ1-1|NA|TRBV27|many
CASRTGFSEAFF
TGTGCCAGTCGTACAGGGTTTAGTGAAGCTTTCTTT
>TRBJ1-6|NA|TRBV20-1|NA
CSASRSSYNSPLHF
TGCAGTGCTAGTCGGAGCTCCTATAATTCACCCCTCCACTTT
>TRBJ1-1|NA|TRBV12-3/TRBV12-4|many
CAGRKERYTEAFF
TGTGCCGGGAGAAAAGAGAGATACACTGAAGCTTTCTTT
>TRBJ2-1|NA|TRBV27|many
CASRTQTGEQFF
TGTGCCAGCAGGACACAAACGGGTGAGCAGTTCTTC
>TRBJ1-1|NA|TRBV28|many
CASSTSMGRTEAFF
TGTGCCAGCAGTACCTCAATGGGAAGGACTGAAGCTTTCTTT
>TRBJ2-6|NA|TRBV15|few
CATSRDAISGANVLTF
TGTGCCACCAGCAGAGATGCAATTTCTGGGGCCAACGTCCTGACTTTC
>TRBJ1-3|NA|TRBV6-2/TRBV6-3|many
CASSTDTNTIYF
TGTGCCAGCAGCACGGACACAAACACCATATATTTT
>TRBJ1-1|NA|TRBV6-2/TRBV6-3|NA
CASSYSRREVNTEAFF
TGTGCCAGCAGTTACTCGAGAAGGGAAGTGAACACTGAAGCTTTCTTT
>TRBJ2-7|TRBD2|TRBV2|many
CASRGGIYEQYF
TGTGCCAGCAGGGGAGGGATCTACGAGCAGTACTTC
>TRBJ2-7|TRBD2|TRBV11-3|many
CASSFRASGATYEQYF
TGTGCCAGCAGCTTTCGGGCTAGCGGGGCCACCTACGAGCAGTACTTC
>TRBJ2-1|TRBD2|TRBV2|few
CASNGEPGGEDEQFF
TGTGCCAGCAACGGGGAGCCGGGAGGGGAGGATGAGCAGTTCTTC
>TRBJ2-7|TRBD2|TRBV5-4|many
CASSRLAGGLGGSEQYF
TGTGCCAGCAGCCGACTAGCGGGAGGCCTGGGGGGCTCCGAGCAGTACTTC
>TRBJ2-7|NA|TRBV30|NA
CAWGEAFSYEQYF
TGTGCCTGGGGAGAGGCTTTCAGCTACGAGCAGTACTTC
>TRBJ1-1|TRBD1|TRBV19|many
CASSRLDRAKNTEAFF
TGTGCCAGTAGTCGACTCGACAGGGCGAAGAACACTGAAGCTTTCTTT
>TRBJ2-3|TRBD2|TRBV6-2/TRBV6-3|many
CASSIGLAGGLADTQYF
TGTGCCAGCAGTATAGGACTAGCGGGAGGGCTGGCAGATACGCAGTATTTT
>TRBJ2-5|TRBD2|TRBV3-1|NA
CASSQAWGLAGGETQYF
TGTGCCAGCAGCCAAGCCTGGGGACTAGCGGGAGGTGAGACCCAGTACTTC
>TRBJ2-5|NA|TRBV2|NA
CASSDFGVVETQYF
TGTGCCAGCAGTGATTTCGGGGTGGTGGAGACCCAGTACTTC
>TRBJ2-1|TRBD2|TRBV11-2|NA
CASSLSLLAGIDEQFF
TGTGCCAGCAGCTTATCGTTACTAGCGGGAATCGATGAGCAGTTCTTC
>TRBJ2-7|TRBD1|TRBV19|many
CASSGQGAREQYF
TGTGCCAGTAGTGGACAGGGGGCAAGAGAGCAGTACTTC
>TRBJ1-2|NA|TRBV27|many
CASSPTLQLNYGYTF
TGTGCCAGCAGCCCCACCCTACAGCTTAACTATGGCTACACCTTC
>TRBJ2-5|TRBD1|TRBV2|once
CASRGAGQGETQYF
TGTGCCAGCAGGGGAGCGGGACAGGGGGAGACCCAGTACTTC
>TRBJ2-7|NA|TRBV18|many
CASSRQAPYEQYF
TGTGCCAGCTCACGGCAGGCTCCCTACGAGCAGTACTTC
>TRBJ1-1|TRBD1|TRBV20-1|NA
CSARDRDRGLWDTEAFF
TGCAGTGCTAGAGACCGGGACAGGGGGCTGTGGGACACTGAAGCTTTCTTT
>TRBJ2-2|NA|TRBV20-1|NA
CSARTSGGELFF
TGCAGTGCTAGGACTAGTGGCGGGGAGCTGTTTTTT
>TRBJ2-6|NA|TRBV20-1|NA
CSAALGAPGSGANVLTF
TGCAGTGCCGCATTGGGGGCACCCGGCTCTGGGGCCAACGTCCTGACTTTC
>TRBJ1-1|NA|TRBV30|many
CAWNAGGVGASTEAFF
TGTGCCTGGAATGCGGGGGGCGTCGGGGCGAGCACTGAAGCTTTCTTT
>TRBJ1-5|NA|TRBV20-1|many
CSARGGRSQPQHF
TGCAGTGCTCGTGGGGGGCGAAGTCAGCCCCAGCATTTT
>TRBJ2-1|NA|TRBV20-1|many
CSARPWRAVLRVSYNEQFF
TGCAGTGCTCGGCCCTGGAGGGCCGTTCTCCGCGTCTCCTACAATGAGCAGTTCTTT
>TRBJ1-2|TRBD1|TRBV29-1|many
CSVEEDRGPHYGYTF
TGCAGCGTTGAAGAGGACAGGGGGCCCCACTATGGCTACACCTTC
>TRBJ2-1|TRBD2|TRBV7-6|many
CASSLGAGTYNEQFF
TGTGCCAGCAGCTTAGGAGCGGGGACCTACAATGAGCAGTTCTTC
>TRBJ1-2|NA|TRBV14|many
CATGVGNYGYTF
TGTGCCACCGGGGTGGGGAACTATGGCTACACCTTC